The source of this TCR beta chain is a study of long-term antiretroviral therapy in people with HIV. The study, taken as a whole, reports: Whichever time point was examined, clones expanded before ART dominated the repertoire.

It was version v3.0 of the immunoSEQ assay that was run at survey level. Some clones are missing from TCRdb's copy, which holds only in-frame ones; the method was immunoSEQ multiplex PCR. The sample contains tens of thousands of clones, around 72% of which appear only once. CDR3 size: 18 residues. Germline CDR1 reads LNHDA; CDR2 reads SQIVND (reference sequence). V was pared by 1 base and J by 1 base, with 20 bases between. None of the participants with HIV were treated outside the United States. There were roughly 1-10 million cryopreserved PBMC in the samples before DNA extraction. In the case of this clone: The antigen is undetermined.

The rearrangement joins TRBV19 to TRBJ2-7; the D call may be TRBD1 or TRBD2 (6 bases each). This clonotype originated in a woman in her 50s with HIV. Sequencing used unsorted PBMCs, obtained 3.1 years after starting antiretroviral therapy. DNA of the CDR3: TGTGCCAGTAGTATAGGATTATCGCGGGACAAGGGTTCCTACGAGCAGTACTTC. Translation gives CASSIGLSRDKGSYEQYF.